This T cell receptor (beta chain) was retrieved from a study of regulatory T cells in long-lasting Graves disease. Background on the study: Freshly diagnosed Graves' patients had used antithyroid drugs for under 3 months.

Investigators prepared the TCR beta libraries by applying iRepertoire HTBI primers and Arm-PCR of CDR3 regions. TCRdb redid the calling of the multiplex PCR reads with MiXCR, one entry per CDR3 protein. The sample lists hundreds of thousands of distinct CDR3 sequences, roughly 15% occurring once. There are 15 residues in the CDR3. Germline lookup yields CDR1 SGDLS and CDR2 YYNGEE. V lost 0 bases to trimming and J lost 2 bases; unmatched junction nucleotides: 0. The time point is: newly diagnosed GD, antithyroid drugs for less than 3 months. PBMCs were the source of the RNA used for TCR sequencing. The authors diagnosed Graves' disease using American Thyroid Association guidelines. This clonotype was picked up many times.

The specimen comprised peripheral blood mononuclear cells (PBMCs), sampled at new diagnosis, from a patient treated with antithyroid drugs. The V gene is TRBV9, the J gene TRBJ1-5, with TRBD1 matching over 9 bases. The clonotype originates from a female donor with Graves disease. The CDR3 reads CASSVGTGGNQPQHF. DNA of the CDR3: TGTGCCAGCAGCGTAGGGACAGGGGGCAATCAGCCCCAGCATTTT.